These 14 T cell receptor beta chains were sequenced from one sample in a study of T cells in tumors after PD-1 blockade. Here immunoSEQ multiplex PCR was the method, and the copy in TCRdb shows in-frame clones only, minus some. The data show roughly 25,000 clones, around four fifths seen once. This material consisted of PBMCs, taken after anti-PD-1 treatment. The receptors originated from a human donor with basal cell carcinoma.

CDR3 sequence (DNA): TGTGCCAGCAGCTTAGCGCCTGACAGGGGTAGCAATCAGCCCCAGCATTTT. Translated: CASSLAPDRGSNQPQHF. The rearrangement links TRBV7-6 to TRBJ1-5; 8 nucleotides match TRBD1. Per the germline V gene, CDR1 is SGHVS and CDR2 is FNYEAQ. V was clipped by 0 bases and J by 0 bases; unmatched bases: 4. CDR3 length: 17 residues.

For this clone: Other nucleotide sequences from this sample produce the same CDR3. The J gene is TRBJ1-2, the V gene TRBV18; D unresolved. CDR3 length equals 13 residues. Germline V gene lookup returns CDR1 KGHSH and CDR2 LQKENI. Trimming stripped 1 base from V and 7 bases from J, with 10 bases between. The CDR3 DNA is TGTGCCAGCTCACCACGTACGGCTTCTGGCTACACCTTC. This encodes CASSPRTASGYTF.

This chain joins TRBV7-2 and TRBJ2-3, with TRBD2 as a possible D gene (6 bases). V was pared by 5 bases and J by 5 bases, with 14 bases between. The CDR3 consists of 14 residues. Germline lookup yields CDR1 SGHTA and CDR2 FQGNSA. For the CDR3, the DNA is TGTGCCAGCAGCGGCGTTGGGAGGATAGATACGCAGTATTTT. This gives the protein CASSGVGRIDTQYF.

There are a few counts of this clone. The rearrangement uses TRBV6-4 and TRBJ1-5; no clear D gene. The germline V gene encodes CDR1 MRHNA and CDR2 SNTAGT. The V gene lost 5 bases and the J gene lost 2 bases, with 13 bases spanning the gap. There are 15 residues in the CDR3. The CDR3 loop reads CASSPGPGGNQPQHF. The CDR3, as DNA: TGTGCCAGCAGTCCTGGACCCGGCGGCAATCAGCCCCAGCATTTT.

For the CDR3, the DNA is TGTGCCAGCAGTGAGGCAGCTAGCACAGATACGCAGTATTTT. It is translated as CASSEAASTDTQYF. The V and J genes are TRBV9 and TRBJ2-3; no definite D call. Germline CDR1 and CDR2: SGDLS and YYNGEE. The CDR3 is made up of 14 amino acids. V lost 5 bases, J lost 0 bases, and 10 bases lay in between.

The chain couples TRBV6-6 to TRBJ1-2; D remains ambiguous. The CDR3 has 12 residues. Trimming shortened V by 6 bases and J by 8 bases, and 13 bases separated the two germline ends. Per the germline V gene, CDR1 is MNHNY and CDR2 is SVGAGI (reference sequence). The CDR3 bases are TGTGCCAGCAGCCCCCGAGGAGGAGGCTACACCTTC. Amino acid sequence: CASSPRGGGYTF.

J is TRBJ2-1 and V is TRBV10-3, with 9 nucleotides matching TRBD1. The germline CDR1 and CDR2 sequences are ENHRY and SYGVKD. The V segment lost 4 bases and the J segment 6 bases; nucleotides outside the gene matches: 13. The CDR3 runs 17 residues. CDR3 bases: TGTGCCATCAGTGGGACGAATCCCGGGACAGGGCTCAATGAGCAGTTCTTC. It translates to CAISGTNPGTGLNEQFF.

The rearrangement uses TRBV5-1 and TRBJ2-3; D gene ambiguous. This CDR3 has 13 amino acids. Trimming stripped 10 bases from V and 1 base from J, with 13 bases between. Germline CDR1 reads SGHRS; CDR2 reads YFSETQ. CDR3 sequence: CACSERRTDTQYF. As DNA, the CDR3 is TGCGCCTGCTCCGAGAGACGCACAGATACGCAGTATTTT.

This rearrangement joins TRBV19 to TRBJ1-5; D is perhaps TRBD1 (6 bases). Germline lookup yields CDR1 LNHDA and CDR2 SQIVND (reference sequence). The CDR3 consists of 14 residues. The V gene lost 7 bases and the J gene lost 0 bases, with 10 bases spanning the gap. Written as DNA, the CDR3 is TGTGCCAGTACAGGGGTTTATAGCAATCAGCCCCAGCATTTT. Its protein is CASTGVYSNQPQHF.

The rearrangement uses TRBV7-3 and TRBJ2-1; D perhaps matches TRBD1 (5 bases). CDR3 length: 13 residues. Germline loops: CDR1 SGHTA, CDR2 FQGTGA. Trimming shortened V by 5 bases and J by 3 bases, and 8 bases separated the two germline ends. The CDR3 DNA reads as TGTGCCAGCAGCCCCCAGGGCTACAATGAGCAGTTCTTC. Protein sequence: CASSPQGYNEQFF. Complete variable domain (other parts from reference TRBV7-3 and TRBJ2-1): GAGVSQTPSNKVTEKGKYVELRCDPISGHTALYWYRQSLGQGPEFLIYFQGTGAADDSGLPNDRFFAVRPEGSVSTLKIQRTERGDSAVYLCASSPQGYNEQFFGPGTRLTVL.

This chain links TRBV2 with TRBJ2-7; 8 nucleotides line up with TRBD1. Germline-derived CDR1 and CDR2 are SNHLY and FYNNEI. The CDR3 loop spans 13 amino acids. V dropped 5 bases and J dropped 9; count of bases not matched to a gene: 9. The CDR3 here is CASSSRQGTTQYF. DNA of the CDR3: TGTGCCAGCAGTAGCCGACAGGGGACAACGCAGTACTTC.

This clone was seen a few times. This chain joins TRBV5-4 and TRBJ1-3; D not certain. CDR3 length equals 13 residues. The V end was cut by 7 bases, the J end by 1 base, with 9 bases between. CDR1 is SGHNT, CDR2 YYREEE, per germline (reference sequence). The CDR3: CASRPSSGNTIYF. The CDR3 DNA reads as TGTGCCAGCCGCCCCAGTTCTGGAAACACCATATATTTT.

V and J are TRBV6-5 and TRBJ1-2; 8 positions agree with TRBD1. This CDR3 is 15 amino acids long. CDR1 MNHEY and CDR2 SVGAGI come from the germline V gene. Losses at the gene ends were 6 bases for V and 4 bases for J; bases not matched to a gene: 10. CDR3 nucleotides: TGTGCCAGCAGGCCCCCCGCAGGGGGCGGCTATGGCTACACCTTC. It is translated as CASRPPAGGGYGYTF.

This chain joins TRBV27 and TRBJ1-6; 9 bases align to TRBD1. Germline CDR1 and CDR2: MNHEY and SMNVEV (reference sequence). V lost 7 bases and J lost 6; bases outside the gene matches: 7. The CDR3 extends over 15 amino acids. The CDR3 protein is CASTRTGGSNSPLHF. CDR3 DNA: TGTGCCAGCACCAGAACAGGGGGCTCTAATTCACCCCTCCACTTT.